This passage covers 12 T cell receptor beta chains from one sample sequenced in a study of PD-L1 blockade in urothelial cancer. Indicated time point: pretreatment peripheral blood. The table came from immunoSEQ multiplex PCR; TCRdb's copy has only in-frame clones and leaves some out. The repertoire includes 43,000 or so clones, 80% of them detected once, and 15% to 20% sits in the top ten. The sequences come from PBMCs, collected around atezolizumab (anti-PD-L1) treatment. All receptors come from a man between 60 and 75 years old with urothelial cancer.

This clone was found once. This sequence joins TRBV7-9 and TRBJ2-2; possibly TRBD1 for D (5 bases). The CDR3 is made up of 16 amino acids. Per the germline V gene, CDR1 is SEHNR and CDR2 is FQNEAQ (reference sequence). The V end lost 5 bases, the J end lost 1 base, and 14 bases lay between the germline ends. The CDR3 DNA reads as TGTGCCAGCAGCGTAACCAGACAGCTGAACACCGGGGAGCTGTTTTTT. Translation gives CASSVTRQLNTGELFF.

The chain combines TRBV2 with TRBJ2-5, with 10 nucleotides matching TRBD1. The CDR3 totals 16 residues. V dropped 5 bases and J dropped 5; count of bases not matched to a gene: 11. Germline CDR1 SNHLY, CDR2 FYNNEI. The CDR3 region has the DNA TGTGCCAGCAGTCCTGACAGGGGGCGCTTCGGGGAGACCCAGTACTTC. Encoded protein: CASSPDRGRFGETQYF.

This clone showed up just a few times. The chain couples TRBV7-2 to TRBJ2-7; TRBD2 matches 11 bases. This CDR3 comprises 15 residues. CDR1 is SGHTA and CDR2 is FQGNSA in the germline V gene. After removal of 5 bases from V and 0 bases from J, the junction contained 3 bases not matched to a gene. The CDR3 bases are TGTGCCAGCAGCGTGACTAGCGGGGACTCCTACGAGCAGTACTTC. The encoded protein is CASSVTSGDSYEQYF.

The CDR3 loop is CASSQEPSGSYNEQFF. DNA of the CDR3: TGTGCCAGCAGCCAAGAACCTAGCGGGAGCTACAATGAGCAGTTCTTC. This chain uses TRBV4-2 with TRBJ2-1; 10 nucleotides agree with TRBD2. Germline loops: CDR1 LGHNA, CDR2 YNFKEQ. The CDR3 contains 16 residues. The V gene end was trimmed by 0 bases and the J gene end by 3 bases; junction bases not matched to a gene: 2.

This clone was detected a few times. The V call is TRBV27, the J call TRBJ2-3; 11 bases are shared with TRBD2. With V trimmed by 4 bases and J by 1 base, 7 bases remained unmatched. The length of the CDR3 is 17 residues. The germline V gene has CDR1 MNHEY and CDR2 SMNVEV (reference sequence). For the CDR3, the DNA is TGTGCCAGCAGTTCTTACGCTAGCGGGGGGCGCACAGATACGCAGTATTTT. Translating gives CASSSYASGGRTDTQYF.

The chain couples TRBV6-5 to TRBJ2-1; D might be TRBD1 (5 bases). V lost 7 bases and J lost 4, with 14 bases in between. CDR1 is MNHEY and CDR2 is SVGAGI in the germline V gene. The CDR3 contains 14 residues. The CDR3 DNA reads TGTGCCAGCACCCAGTCCCGGACATACAATGAGCAGTTCTTC. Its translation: CASTQSRTYNEQFF.

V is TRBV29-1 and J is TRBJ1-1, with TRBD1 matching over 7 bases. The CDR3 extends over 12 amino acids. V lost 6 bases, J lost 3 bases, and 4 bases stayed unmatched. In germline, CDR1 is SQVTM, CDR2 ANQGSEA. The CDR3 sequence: CSVQQGHTEAFF. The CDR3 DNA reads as TGCAGCGTCCAACAGGGGCACACTGAAGCTTTCTTT.

CDR3 loop: CASSLSADSPLHF. In nucleotides, the CDR3 is TGTGCCAGCAGTTTATCGGCGGATTCACCCCTCCACTTT. The rearrangement uses TRBV28 and TRBJ1-6; unclear D gene. Germline lookup yields CDR1 MDHEN and CDR2 SYDVKM. This CDR3 is built from 13 residues. V was shortened by 1 base and J by 8 bases, with 6 bases between the two germline ends.

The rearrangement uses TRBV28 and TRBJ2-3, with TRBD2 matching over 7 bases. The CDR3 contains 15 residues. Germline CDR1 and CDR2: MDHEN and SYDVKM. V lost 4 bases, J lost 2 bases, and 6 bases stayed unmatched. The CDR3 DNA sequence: TGTGCCAGCAGTTCCACGGGAGGAGTCACAGATACGCAGTATTTT. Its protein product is CASSSTGGVTDTQYF.

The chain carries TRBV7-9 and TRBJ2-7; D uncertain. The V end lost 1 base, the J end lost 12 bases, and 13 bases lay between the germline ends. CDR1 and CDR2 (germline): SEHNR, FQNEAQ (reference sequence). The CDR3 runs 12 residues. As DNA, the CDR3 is TGTGCCAGCAGCTTAGTGCAGTCTGATCCGTACTTC. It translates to CASSLVQSDPYF.

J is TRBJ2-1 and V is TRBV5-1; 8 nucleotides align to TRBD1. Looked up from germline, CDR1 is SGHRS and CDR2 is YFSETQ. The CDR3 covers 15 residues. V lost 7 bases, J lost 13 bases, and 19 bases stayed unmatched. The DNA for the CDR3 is TGCGCCAGCCGGACAGGGTCCGATGTAGGGTGGGGCCAGTTCTTC. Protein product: CASRTGSDVGWGQFF.

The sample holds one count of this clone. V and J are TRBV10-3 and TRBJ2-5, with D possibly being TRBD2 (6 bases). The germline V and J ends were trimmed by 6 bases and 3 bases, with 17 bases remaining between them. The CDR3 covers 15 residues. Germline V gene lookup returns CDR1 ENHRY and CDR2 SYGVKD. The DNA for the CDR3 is TGTGCCATCAGAGGGGCGGGAATCAGCGAAGAGACCCAGTACTTC. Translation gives CAIRGAGISEETQYF.